Listed here are 4 T cell receptor beta chains from one sample, sequenced in a study of quantifying T cell responses using KT2 cells. Study summary: cDNA was made from DNase-treated RNA using alpha and beta constant primers.

An oligo carrying a UMI was ligated to the cDNA 3' end. First-round PCR used 3 to 4 cycles and beta primers RC1.1 and RC1.2 covering TRBC1 and TRBC2. MiXCR, applied by TCRdb to the UMI-ligation and nested PCR reads, yields one record per CDR3 protein. The data show tens of thousands of distinct CDR3 sequences, approximately 10% seen once. Input material: PBMCs spiked with cells of the T cell clone KT2. All receptors come from a human donor.

This clonotype showed up many times. The V and J genes are TRBV7-9 and TRBJ1-3; D may be TRBD1 (6 bases). Per the germline V gene, CDR1 is SEHNR and CDR2 is FQNEAQ (reference sequence). Trimming stripped 5 bases from V and 4 bases from J, with 18 bases between. The CDR3 runs 16 residues. For the CDR3, the DNA is TGTGCCAGCAGCCGGACTACAGGGCAGGCCGGAAACACCATATATTTT. The encoded protein is CASSRTTGQAGNTIYF.

The chain combines TRBV5-1 with TRBJ1-1, with D maybe TRBD1 (6 bases). This CDR3 has 14 amino acids. The germline V gene encodes CDR1 SGHRS and CDR2 YFSETQ. V gave up 4 bases and J gave up 1 base, with 11 bases separating them. The CDR3 DNA reads TGCGCCAGCAGCAGGACAGATGCGAACACTGAAGCTTTCTTT. Residues: CASSRTDANTEAFF.

The chain is built from TRBV12-3 or TRBV12-4 and TRBJ2-3; 8 positions match TRBD2. This CDR3 spans 15 amino acids. The junction had 7 bases not matched to a gene; V was cut back by 2 bases and J by 6 bases. The CDR3 sequence is CASSLSTGGFDTQYF. CDR3 DNA sequence: TGTGCCAGCAGTTTAAGTACGGGGGGGTTTGATACGCAGTATTTT.

This clonotype appeared many times. V and J are TRBV14 and TRBJ2-3; tentatively, D is TRBD1 (6 bases). V was trimmed by 2 bases and J by 6 bases, leaving 15 bases between them. Germline CDR1 is SGHDN and CDR2 is FVKESK. The CDR3 is 15 amino acids. CDR3 coding DNA: TGTGCCAGCAGCCAATGGGCAGGGGAGTTGGATACGCAGTATTTT. As protein: CASSQWAGELDTQYF. Full variable domain (rest looked up from reference TRBV14 and TRBJ2-3): EAGVTQFPSHSVIEKGQTVTLRCDPISGHDNLYWYRRVMGKEIKFLLHFVKESKQDESGMPNNRFLAERTGGTYSTLKVQPAELEDSGVYFCASSQWAGELDTQYFGPGTRLTVL.